A selection of T cell receptor beta chains follows, all from one sample in a study of T-cell reconstitution after alpha-beta-depleted transplantation in children. TCRdb passed the PCR reads through MiXCR, listing each CDR3 protein once. The data contain about 980,000 distinct CDR3 sequences, about 30% of them singletons. The sample consisted of PBMCs, mostly from graft donor cells, taken 360 days after TCRalphabeta/CD19-depleted stem cell transplant. These receptors all stem from a boy under two years old who had a stem cell transplant for SCID, so the T cells may come from the graft donor. The CDR3 runs from the conserved cysteine through the conserved F or W. D genes are given only for firm matches. Rows may omit the clone size; those that give it use once, few, many or a size class.

clone size | J gene | D gene | V gene | CDR3 DNA | CDR3 protein
once | TRBJ2-2 | . | TRBV7-9 | TGTGCCAGCAGCCGATTAGCTAATGGGGGCACCGGGGAGCTGTTTTTT | CASSRLANGGTGELFF
. | TRBJ2-3 | . | TRBV6-1 | TGTGCCAGCAGAGAGTGGGGTTCAAAGGACCTCACAGATACGCAGTATTTT | CASREWGSKDLTDTQYF
. | TRBJ2-7 | . | TRBV28 | TGTGCCAGCAGTTTCCTCGAAGCAATAACAACTTACGAGCAGTACTTC | CASSFLEAITTYEQYF
many | TRBJ1-5 | . | TRBV5-1 | TGCGCCAGCAGCTTGGGGCCAGCTAATCAGCCCCAGCATTTT | CASSLGPANQPQHF
. | TRBJ1-1 | . | TRBV6-5 | TGTGCCAGCAGTTACTCGGGACGAGGCGCTTTCTTT | CASSYSGRGAFF
few | TRBJ2-1 | TRBD1 | TRBV27 | TGTGCCAGCAGTCCACCGGGGACAGTGGGTCGCAATGAGCAGTTCTTC | CASSPPGTVGRNEQFF
. | TRBJ1-2 | . | TRBV29-1 | TGCAGCGTGGCCCCGGACCTCCTTGTTGCATATGGCTACACCTTC | CSVAPDLLVAYGYTF
. | TRBJ1-5 | TRBD1 | TRBV6-1 | TGTGCCAGCAGTGCCGACAGGGGATATCAGCCCCAGCATTTT | CASSADRGYQPQHF
. | TRBJ2-7 | TRBD2 | TRBV2 | TGTGCCAGCAGTGGACTAGCGGGCCACAGCTCCTACGAGCAGTACTTC | CASSGLAGHSSYEQYF
. | TRBJ2-7 | . | TRBV7-2 | TGTGCCAGCAGCTTAGTTGGGGGACGGATCGGCGAGCAGTACTTC | CASSLVGGRIGEQYF
few | TRBJ2-2 | TRBD1 | TRBV5-1 | TGCGCCAGCAGCAGGGGACAGGGAATCGGCACCGGGGAGCTGTTTTTT | CASSRGQGIGTGELFF
. | TRBJ2-3 | . | TRBV4-2 | TGTGCCAGCAGCCAAGGCCCCCGCAATCGGGGGACCACAGATACGCAGTATTTT | CASSQGPRNRGTTDTQYF
. | TRBJ2-7 | TRBD1 | TRBV15 | TGTGCCACCAGCAGAGATCCACCGGGACAGGGACCCTACGAGCAGTACTTC | CATSRDPPGQGPYEQYF
. | TRBJ1-1 | . | TRBV4-3 | TGCGCCAGCAGCCAAGATCTGGGACCGGCAAACACTGAAGCTTTCTTT | CASSQDLGPANTEAFF
few | TRBJ1-5 | . | TRBV10-3 | TGTGCCATCAGTGAACACCCGAGCAATCAGCCCCAGCATTTT | CAISEHPSNQPQHF
many | TRBJ1-1 | . | TRBV7-2 | TGTGCCAGCAGCTCGGCAATTCAGGGACCGGGGAACACTGAAGCTTTCTTT | CASSSAIQGPGNTEAFF
few | TRBJ1-5 | . | TRBV6-1 | TGTGCCAGCAGTCCTGACAGGCTGAATCAGCCCCAGCATTTT | CASSPDRLNQPQHF
few | TRBJ2-1 | TRBD2 | TRBV5-1 | TGCGCCAGCAGCTCGGGACTAGCGGGGTTGGATGAGCAGTTCTTC | CASSSGLAGLDEQFF
few | TRBJ1-4 | . | TRBV7-2 | TGTGCCAGCAGCCACGGGGCCGAGACAAAACTGTTTTTT | CASSHGAETKLFF
many | TRBJ2-6 | . | TRBV27 | TGTGCCAGCAGCGTTCACGGGATCTGGTCTGGGGCCAACGTCCTGACTTTC | CASSVHGIWSGANVLTF
. | TRBJ1-5 | . | TRBV5-1 | TGCGCCAGCAGCTTGCTGACGGGTCAGCCCCAGCATTTT | CASSLLTGQPQHF
. | TRBJ1-6 | . | TRBV12-3/TRBV12-4 | TGTGCCAGCAGTTTCGGGCAGTATAATTCACCCCTCCACTTT | CASSFGQYNSPLHF
. | TRBJ1-1 | . | TRBV27 | TGTGCCACCCGGACGGGAGCGAACACTGAAGCTTTCTTT | CATRTGANTEAFF
. | TRBJ2-7 | . | TRBV18 | TGTGCCAGCTCACGCCAAAAGGCGGGGACAGCTTCCTACGAGCAGTACTTC | CASSRQKAGTASYEQYF
. | TRBJ1-2 | . | TRBV5-8 | TGTGCCAGCAGCTCTGGGCAGGGAGAGGGCGGCTACACCTTC | CASSSGQGEGGYTF
few | TRBJ2-1 | . | TRBV20-1 | TGCAGTGCTAGTTCACCCTCGCGCGGGTACAATGAGCAGTTCTTC | CSASSPSRGYNEQFF
few | TRBJ2-3 | TRBD1 | TRBV5-1 | TGCGCCAGCAGCACCGGACAGGGCCCAGATACGCAGTATTTT | CASSTGQGPDTQYF
few | TRBJ2-5 | TRBD2 | TRBV28 | TGTGCCAGCAGCCGTCCCGGGACTAGCGGGGGTGAGACCCAGTACTTC | CASSRPGTSGGETQYF
. | TRBJ2-3 | TRBD2 | TRBV18 | TGTGCCAGCTCACCCAGACTAGCGGGTCGTAGCACAGATACGCAGTATTTT | CASSPRLAGRSTDTQYF
. | TRBJ2-4 | . | TRBV7-2 | TGTGCCAGCAGCTCTCTCTCCAAGACAAAAAACATTCAGTACTTC | CASSSLSKTKNIQYF
many | TRBJ2-5 | TRBD2 | TRBV9 | TGTGCCAGCAGCGTAGGGGAGCGGGGGAGCCAAGAGACCCAGTACTTC | CASSVGERGSQETQYF
. | TRBJ1-1 | . | TRBV12-3/TRBV12-4 | TGTGCCAGCAGTTTGAAGGCCTTGAACACTGAAGCTTTCTTT | CASSLKALNTEAFF
few | TRBJ1-1 | . | TRBV10-3 | TGTGCCATCAGTGAGTCGATGAAGGGTAGGGCAGCTTTCTTT | CAISESMKGRAAFF
. | TRBJ1-2 | . | TRBV24-1 | TGTGCCACCCTCCGGGACACTATCTATGGCTACACCTTC | CATLRDTIYGYTF
few | TRBJ2-1 | TRBD2 | TRBV7-9 | TGTGCCAGCAGCCGGGACTACCTCTACAATGAGCAGTTCTTC | CASSRDYLYNEQFF
. | TRBJ2-6 | . | TRBV15 | TGTGCCACCAGCAGCCCACTACAATCTGGGGCCAACGTCCTGACTTTC | CATSSPLQSGANVLTF